This T cell receptor beta chain was sequenced during a study of blood T cell repertoires in COVID-19. Study summary: Samples taken during acute and convalescent COVID-19 were collected in the United States, Italy and Spain. The cDNA or gDNA used as material had been derived from T cells, B-cell-depleted T cells, or PBMCs.

Seattle participants joined during active infection and were tracked over time. The CDR3 extends over 13 amino acids. Germline V gives CDR1 ENHRY, CDR2 SYGVKD. Deletions cut 2 bases from V and 8 bases from J, with 7 bases between. The authors' processing: Counts of nucleated cells, estimated from reference gene primer amplification, were obtained. This table comes from immunoSEQ multiplex PCR, and its TCRdb copy is limited to in-frame clones, with some not included. The V and J calls and clone size are taken from that table; D and trimming were inferred from the DNA. The sample records 200,000 to 300,000 clones, almost 85% being singletons.

The source is a man aged 50-59 years with COVID-19, enrolled during active disease. The rearrangement links TRBV10-3 to TRBJ1-6; D unresolved. Material: peripheral blood. CDR3: CAISEVYDSPLHF. Here the CDR3 DNA reads TGTGCCATCAGTGAGGTGTATGATTCACCCCTCCACTTT.